One sample yielded the 7 T cell receptor beta chains listed below, sequenced in a study of T cells in Graves' hyperthyroidism and ophthalmopathy (dated by TCRdb to between 2018 and 2021). Receptor libraries were prepared by multiplex PCR. The sample was run on an Illumina HiSeq 2000. The TCR beta CDR3 regions were amplified from RNA transcripts. The first round of RT-PCR for the TCR CDR3 was performed with the HTBI primer set and the Qiagen OneStep RT-PCR kit. TCRdb passed the public sequencing reads through fastp at Q25 and MiXCR, retaining productive beta sequences. Identical CDR3 protein sequences are pooled into one entry, listed with their most common genes and DNA. This sample lists about 250,000 distinct CDR3 sequences; around 26% were detected once. About a third of the sample is held by the ten biggest clonotypes. Source material: blood. Receptors originate from a woman aged 40 to 55 with Graves' ophthalmopathy.

This chain uses TRBV12-3 or TRBV12-4 with TRBJ1-1; D unclear. CDR3 length: 13 residues. The V and J ends lost 3 bases and 5 bases respectively, with 10 bases between them. In nucleotides, the CDR3 is TGTGCCAGCAGTTTTCGGCAGCTAACTGAAGCTTTCTTT. This codes for CASSFRQLTEAFF.

This chain connects TRBV28 to TRBJ2-7; D is uncertain. Germline V gives CDR1 MDHEN, CDR2 SYDVKM. V dropped 8 bases and J dropped 5 bases, with 7 bases sitting between them. The CDR3 spans 10 residues. The CDR3 loop is CASCDHEQYF. In DNA, the CDR3 is TGTGCCAGCTGCGATCACGAGCAGTACTTC.

The chain recombines TRBV5-5 with TRBJ1-1; TRBD1 matches at 9 bases. The V and J ends lost 2 bases and 1 base, in that order; junction bases with no gene match: 6. This CDR3 is built from 16 residues. Germline V gene sequence: CDR1 SGHKS, CDR2 YYEKEE (reference sequence). CDR3 loop: CASSLGQGRANTEAFF. The CDR3, as DNA: TGTGCCAGCAGCTTAGGACAGGGGAGAGCGAACACTGAAGCTTTCTTT.

This clonotype came up many times. The chain carries TRBV7-9 and TRBJ1-2, with TRBD1 matching over 9 bases. Germline-derived CDR1 and CDR2 are SEHNR and FQNEAQ (reference sequence). J lost 3 bases, V lost 6 bases, and 5 bases had no gene match. This CDR3 is 14 amino acids long. The CDR3 DNA reads TGTGCCAGCAGGCTACAGGGGGCTGACTATGGCTACACCTTC. Translation gives CASRLQGADYGYTF.

This clonotype was detected ten times or more. The chain carries TRBV6-1 and TRBJ2-7; D gene unclear. Trimming removed 5 bases at V and 3 bases at J, with 8 bases between. Germline CDR1 MNHNS, CDR2 SASEGT. The CDR3 has 12 amino acids. For the CDR3, the DNA is TGTGCCAGCAGTAAGACCGACTACGAGCAGTACTTC. It translates to CASSKTDYEQYF.

This clonotype was seen many times. DNA of the CDR3: TGTGCCAGCAGTGAAGCCAGGAACACTGAAGCTTTCTTT. Its translation: CASSEARNTEAFF. The chain combines TRBV6-1 with TRBJ1-1; no clear D gene. This CDR3 is built from 13 residues. V lost 0 bases, J lost 1 base, and 3 bases lay in between. CDR1 is MNHNS and CDR2 is SASEGT in the germline V gene.

V is TRBV28 and J is TRBJ2-7, with D tentatively TRBD2 (6 bases). V was clipped by 6 bases and J by 0 bases, with 18 bases between them. Germline loops: CDR1 MDHEN, CDR2 SYDVKM. This CDR3 comprises 16 residues. The CDR3 spells CASSFRDSKSSYEQYF. CDR3 bases: TGTGCCAGCAGCTTTCGGGACTCGAAAAGCTCCTACGAGCAGTACTTC. The full variable domain, rest sourced from reference TRBV28 and TRBJ2-7, is DVKVTQSSRYLVKRTGEKVFLECVQDMDHENMFWYRQDPGLGLRLIYFSYDVKMKEKGDIPEGYSVSREKKERFSLILESASTNQTSMYLCASSFRDSKSSYEQYFGPGTRLTVT.